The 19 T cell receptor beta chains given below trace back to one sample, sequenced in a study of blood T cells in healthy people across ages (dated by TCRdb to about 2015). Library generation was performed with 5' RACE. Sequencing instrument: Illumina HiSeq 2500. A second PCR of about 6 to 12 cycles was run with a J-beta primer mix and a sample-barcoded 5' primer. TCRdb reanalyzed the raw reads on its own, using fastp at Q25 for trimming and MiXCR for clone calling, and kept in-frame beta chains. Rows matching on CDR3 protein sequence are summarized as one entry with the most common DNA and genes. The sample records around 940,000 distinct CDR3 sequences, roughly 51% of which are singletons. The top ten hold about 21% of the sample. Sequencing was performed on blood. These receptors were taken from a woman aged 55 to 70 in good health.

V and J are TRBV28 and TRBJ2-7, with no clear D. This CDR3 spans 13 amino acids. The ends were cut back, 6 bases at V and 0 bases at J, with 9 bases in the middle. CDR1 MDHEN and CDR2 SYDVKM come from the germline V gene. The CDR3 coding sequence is TGTGCCAGCAGATCTCAGCCCTCCTACGAGCAGTACTTC. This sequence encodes CASRSQPSYEQYF.

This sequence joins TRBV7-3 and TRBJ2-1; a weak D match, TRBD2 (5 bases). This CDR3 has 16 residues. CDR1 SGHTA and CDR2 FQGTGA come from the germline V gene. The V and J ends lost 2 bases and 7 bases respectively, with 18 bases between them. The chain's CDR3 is CASSLRPSASGNEQFF. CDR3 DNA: TGTGCCAGCAGCTTACGTCCCTCGGCTTCGGGAAATGAGCAGTTCTTC.

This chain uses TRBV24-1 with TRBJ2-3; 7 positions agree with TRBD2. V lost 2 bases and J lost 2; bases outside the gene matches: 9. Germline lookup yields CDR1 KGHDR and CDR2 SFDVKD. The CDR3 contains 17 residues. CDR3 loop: CATSDSGGSSPTDTQYF. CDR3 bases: TGTGCCACCAGTGATTCCGGGGGGTCCTCACCCACAGATACGCAGTATTTT.

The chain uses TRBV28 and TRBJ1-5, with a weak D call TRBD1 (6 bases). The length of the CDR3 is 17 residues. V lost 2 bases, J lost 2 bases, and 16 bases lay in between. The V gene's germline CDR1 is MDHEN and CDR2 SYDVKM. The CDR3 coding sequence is TGTGCCAGCAGTTTAGACTCGCGACAGGCGGGCAATCAGCCCCAGCATTTT. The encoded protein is CASSLDSRQAGNQPQHF.

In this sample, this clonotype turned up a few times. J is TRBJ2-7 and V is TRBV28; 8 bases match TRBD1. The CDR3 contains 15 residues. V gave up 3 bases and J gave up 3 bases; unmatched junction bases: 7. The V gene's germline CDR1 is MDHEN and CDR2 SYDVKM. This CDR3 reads CASSFGGDRSYEQYF. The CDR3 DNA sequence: TGTGCCAGCAGTTTTGGCGGGGACAGGAGCTACGAGCAGTACTTC.

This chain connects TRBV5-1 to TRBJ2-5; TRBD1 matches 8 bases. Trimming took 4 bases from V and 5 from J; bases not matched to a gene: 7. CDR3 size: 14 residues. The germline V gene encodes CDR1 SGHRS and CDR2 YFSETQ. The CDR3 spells CASSQNTGGETQYF. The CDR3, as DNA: TGCGCCAGCAGCCAAAACACAGGGGGGGAGACCCAGTACTTC.

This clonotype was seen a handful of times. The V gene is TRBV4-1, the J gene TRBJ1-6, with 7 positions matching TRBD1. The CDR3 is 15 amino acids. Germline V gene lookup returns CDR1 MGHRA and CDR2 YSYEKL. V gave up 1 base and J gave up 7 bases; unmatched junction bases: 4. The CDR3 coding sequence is TGCGCCAGCAGCCAAGGGGACAGTCTCAATTCACCCCTCCACTTT. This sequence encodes CASSQGDSLNSPLHF.

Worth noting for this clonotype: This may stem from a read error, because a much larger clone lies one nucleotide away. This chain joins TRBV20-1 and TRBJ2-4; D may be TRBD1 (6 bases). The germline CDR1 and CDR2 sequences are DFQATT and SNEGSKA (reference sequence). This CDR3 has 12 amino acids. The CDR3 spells CSTNRDPNIPYF. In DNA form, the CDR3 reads TGCAGTACCAACAGGGACCCAAACATTCCGTACTTC.

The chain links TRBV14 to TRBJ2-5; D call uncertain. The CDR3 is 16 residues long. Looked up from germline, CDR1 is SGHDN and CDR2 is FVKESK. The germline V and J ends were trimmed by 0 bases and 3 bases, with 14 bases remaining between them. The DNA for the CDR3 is TGTGCCAGCAGCCAAGATCCCGGACCAACTAAAGAGACCCAGTACTTC. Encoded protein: CASSQDPGPTKETQYF.

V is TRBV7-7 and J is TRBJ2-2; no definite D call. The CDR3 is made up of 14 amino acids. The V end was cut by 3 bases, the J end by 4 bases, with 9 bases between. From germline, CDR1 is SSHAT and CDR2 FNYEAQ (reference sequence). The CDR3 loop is CASSLALSTGELFF. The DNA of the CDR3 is TGTGCCAGCAGCTTGGCGTTGAGCACCGGGGAGCTGTTTTTT.

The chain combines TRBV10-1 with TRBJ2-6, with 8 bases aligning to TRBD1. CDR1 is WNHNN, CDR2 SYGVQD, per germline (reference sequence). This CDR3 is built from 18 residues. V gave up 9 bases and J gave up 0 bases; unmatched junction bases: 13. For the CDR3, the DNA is TGCGCCAGAGGAATGGGGGACAGGAGATCCTCTGGGGCCAACGTCCTGACTTTC. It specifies CARGMGDRRSSGANVLTF.

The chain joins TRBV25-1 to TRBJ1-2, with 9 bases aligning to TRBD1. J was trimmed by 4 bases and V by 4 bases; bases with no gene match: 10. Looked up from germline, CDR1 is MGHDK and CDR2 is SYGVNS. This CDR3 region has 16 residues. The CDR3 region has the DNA TGTGCCAGCAGTGGGCCGACAGAGACAGGGGGCTATGGCTACACCTTC. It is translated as CASSGPTETGGYGYTF.

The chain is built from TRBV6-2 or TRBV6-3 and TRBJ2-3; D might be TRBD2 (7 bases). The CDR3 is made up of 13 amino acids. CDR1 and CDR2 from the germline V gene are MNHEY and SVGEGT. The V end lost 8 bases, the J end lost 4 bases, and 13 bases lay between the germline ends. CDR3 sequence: CASLRGGADTQYF. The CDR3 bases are TGTGCCAGCCTCAGGGGAGGGGCAGATACGCAGTATTTT.

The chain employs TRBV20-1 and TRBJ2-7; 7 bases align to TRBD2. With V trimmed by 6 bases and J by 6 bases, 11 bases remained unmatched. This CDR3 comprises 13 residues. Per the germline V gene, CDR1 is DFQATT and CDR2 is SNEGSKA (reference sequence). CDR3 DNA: TGCAGTGCCCCTTCAGCGGGAAGGGGCGAGCAGTACTTC. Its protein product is CSAPSAGRGEQYF.

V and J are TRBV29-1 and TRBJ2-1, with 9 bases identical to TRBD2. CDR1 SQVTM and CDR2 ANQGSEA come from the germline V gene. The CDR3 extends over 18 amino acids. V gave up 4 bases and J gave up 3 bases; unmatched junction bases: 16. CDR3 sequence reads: CSVVGVRREGPGYNEQFF. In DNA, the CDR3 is TGCAGCGTTGTCGGGGTTCGGCGGGAGGGCCCAGGCTACAATGAGCAGTTCTTC.

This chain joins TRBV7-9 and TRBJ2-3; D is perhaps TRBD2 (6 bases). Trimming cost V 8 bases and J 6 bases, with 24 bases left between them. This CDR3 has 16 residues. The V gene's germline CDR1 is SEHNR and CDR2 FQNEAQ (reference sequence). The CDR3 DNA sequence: TGTGCCAGCTCAGCTTATCCGCAGGGAGGCGCGGATACGCAGTATTTT. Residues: CASSAYPQGGADTQYF.

As DNA, the CDR3 is TGTGCCAGCAGGCTAGGATGGTCTAGCGGGGCGTACAATGAGCAGTTCTTC. Protein sequence: CASRLGWSSGAYNEQFF. The rearrangement uses TRBV7-2 and TRBJ2-1, with 9 bases identical to TRBD2. CDR1 is SGHTA, CDR2 FQGNSA, per germline. V shed 6 bases, J shed 4 bases, and the junction held 13 bases outside the gene matches. The CDR3 extends over 17 amino acids.

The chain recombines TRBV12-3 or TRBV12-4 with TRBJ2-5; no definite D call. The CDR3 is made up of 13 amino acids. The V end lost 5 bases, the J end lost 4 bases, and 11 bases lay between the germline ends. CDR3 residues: CASSIIAGETQYF. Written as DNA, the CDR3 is TGTGCCAGCAGTATAATTGCCGGAGAGACCCAGTACTTC.

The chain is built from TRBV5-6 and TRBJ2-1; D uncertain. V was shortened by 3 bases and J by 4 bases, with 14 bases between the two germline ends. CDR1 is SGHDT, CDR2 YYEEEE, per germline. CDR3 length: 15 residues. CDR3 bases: TGTGCCAGCAGCTCTCTCAGGTTGATTTACAATGAGCAGTTCTTC. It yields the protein CASSSLRLIYNEQFF.